This is a list of T cell receptor beta chains from one sample in a study of Graves' ophthalmopathy and Graves' hyperthyroidism. From the multiplex PCR reads, TCRdb called clonotypes with MiXCR, one entry per CDR3 protein. The sample records about 390,000 distinct CDR3 sequences, roughly 17% being singletons. The sequenced sample consisted of peripheral blood. The receptors come from an adult woman with stable Graves' hyperthyroidism. CDR3s include the opening cysteine and the closing phenylalanine or tryptophan. The D gene is left open where the match is weak. The size field is filled for only some rows; it gives once, few, many or a size class.

clone_size: -
j_call: TRBJ1-2
d_call: TRBD1
v_call: TRBV12-3/TRBV12-4
cdr3_nt: TGTGCCAGCAGCCGGGACAGGCAGTATTATGGCTACACCTTC
cdr3_aa: CASSRDRQYYGYTF

clone_size: -
j_call: TRBJ2-7
d_call: -
v_call: TRBV10-3
cdr3_nt: TGTGCCATCAGGGAGGGTAGCAGCTCCTACGAGCAGTACTTC
cdr3_aa: CAIREGSSSYEQYF

clone_size: many
j_call: TRBJ1-1
d_call: -
v_call: TRBV7-8
cdr3_nt: TGTGCCAGCAGCAACTACCCCAGGGGTTACACTGAAGCTTTCTTT
cdr3_aa: CASSNYPRGYTEAFF

clone_size: once
j_call: TRBJ1-1
d_call: -
v_call: TRBV20-1
cdr3_nt: TGCAGCCTAAGGGCGCCGGACACTGAAGCTTTCTTT
cdr3_aa: CSLRAPDTEAFF

clone_size: -
j_call: TRBJ2-7
d_call: TRBD2
v_call: TRBV2
cdr3_nt: TGTGCCAGCAGTGAATTAGCGGGACGCTCCTACGAGCAGTACTTC
cdr3_aa: CASSELAGRSYEQYF

clone_size: many
j_call: TRBJ2-5
d_call: -
v_call: TRBV24-1
cdr3_nt: TGTGCCACCAGTGATTTTGGGGGCCAGAGAAAAGAGACCCAGTACTTC
cdr3_aa: CATSDFGGQRKETQYF

clone_size: -
j_call: TRBJ1-2
d_call: -
v_call: TRBV5-1
cdr3_nt: TGCGCCAGCAGCTCCCACGGTGAAGATGGCTACACCTTC
cdr3_aa: CASSSHGEDGYTF

clone_size: many
j_call: TRBJ1-1
d_call: TRBD1
v_call: TRBV12-3/TRBV12-4
cdr3_nt: TGTGCCAGCAGTCCAGACAGGGGTGAAGCTTTCTTT
cdr3_aa: CASSPDRGEAFF

clone_size: many
j_call: TRBJ2-5
d_call: TRBD1
v_call: TRBV19
cdr3_nt: TGTGCCAGTAGTTTCCGGACAGGGAGAACCTCGGAGACCCAGTACTTC
cdr3_aa: CASSFRTGRTSETQYF

clone_size: many
j_call: TRBJ2-7
d_call: -
v_call: TRBV12-5
cdr3_nt: TGTGCTAGTGGTTTGGGGGGCGAGTACGAGCAGTACTTC
cdr3_aa: CASGLGGEYEQYF

clone_size: many
j_call: TRBJ1-1
d_call: -
v_call: TRBV20-1
cdr3_nt: TGCAGTGCTCCTTGGGAGGGTGCATTCAGTGAAGCTTTCTTT
cdr3_aa: CSAPWEGAFSEAFF

clone_size: -
j_call: TRBJ2-2
d_call: TRBD1
v_call: TRBV9
cdr3_nt: TGTGCCAGCAGCGTCTCTAGGACAGGGGCAGGCACCGGGGAGCTGTTTTTT
cdr3_aa: CASSVSRTGAGTGELFF

clone_size: many
j_call: TRBJ2-2
d_call: TRBD2
v_call: TRBV11-2
cdr3_nt: TGTGCCAGCAGCTTATCTGCGACTAGCGGGGGGAACACCGGGGAGCTGTTTTTT
cdr3_aa: CASSLSATSGGNTGELFF

clone_size: many
j_call: TRBJ1-3
d_call: -
v_call: TRBV6-5
cdr3_nt: TGTGCCAGCAGTTACTCGACGCCTCCTGGAAACACCATATATTTT
cdr3_aa: CASSYSTPPGNTIYF

clone_size: many
j_call: TRBJ2-6
d_call: -
v_call: TRBV7-3
cdr3_nt: TGTGCCAGCAGCCCTAAGGGTGGGGCCAACGTCCTGACTTTC
cdr3_aa: CASSPKGGANVLTF

clone_size: -
j_call: TRBJ2-5
d_call: TRBD1
v_call: TRBV12-3/TRBV12-4
cdr3_nt: TGTGCCAGCAGTTTCGGACAGGGAAAAGAGACCCAGTACTTC
cdr3_aa: CASSFGQGKETQYF

clone_size: few
j_call: TRBJ2-2
d_call: TRBD2
v_call: TRBV7-3
cdr3_nt: TGTGCCAGCTGCTCGGGACTAGACACCGGGGAGCTGTTTTTT
cdr3_aa: CASCSGLDTGELFF

clone_size: many
j_call: TRBJ2-4
d_call: -
v_call: TRBV27
cdr3_nt: TGTGCCAGCAGATCCCAGTTGAGGGGTAGGGCCAAAAACATTCAGTACTTC
cdr3_aa: CASRSQLRGRAKNIQYF

clone_size: many
j_call: TRBJ2-5
d_call: -
v_call: TRBV12-3/TRBV12-4
cdr3_nt: TGTGCCAGCAGTTTACTTTCGGGATCCCAAGAGACCCAGTACTTC
cdr3_aa: CASSLLSGSQETQYF

clone_size: few
j_call: TRBJ2-1
d_call: -
v_call: TRBV6-1
cdr3_nt: TGTGCCAGCAGTGTGACGATGGGTGTCAATGAGCAGTTCTTC
cdr3_aa: CASSVTMGVNEQFF

clone_size: -
j_call: TRBJ2-5
d_call: -
v_call: TRBV7-9
cdr3_nt: TGTGCCAGCAGAACACGGACACAAGAGACCCAGTACTTC
cdr3_aa: CASRTRTQETQYF

clone_size: many
j_call: TRBJ2-6
d_call: -
v_call: TRBV19
cdr3_nt: TGTGCCAGTAGTATGAGACTAAAGCCCCGAAGCGAGGCCAACGTCCTGACTTTC
cdr3_aa: CASSMRLKPRSEANVLTF

clone_size: -
j_call: TRBJ1-2
d_call: -
v_call: TRBV12-3/TRBV12-4
cdr3_nt: TGTGCCAGCAGTCCCTGGGACGCCGATAACTATGGCTACACCTTC
cdr3_aa: CASSPWDADNYGYTF

clone_size: -
j_call: TRBJ1-5
d_call: -
v_call: TRBV24-1
cdr3_nt: TGTGCCACCAGTGATTTGGCACGGACTGATAGCAATCAGCCCCAGCATTTT
cdr3_aa: CATSDLARTDSNQPQHF

clone_size: many
j_call: TRBJ1-5
d_call: -
v_call: TRBV20-1
cdr3_nt: TGCAGCGCTCCGGACAGTCTCGGGAGCAATCAGCCCCAGCATTTT
cdr3_aa: CSAPDSLGSNQPQHF

clone_size: many
j_call: TRBJ1-1
d_call: -
v_call: TRBV29-1
cdr3_nt: TGCAGCGTTGACCAGGGAGGGACTGAAGCTTTCTTT
cdr3_aa: CSVDQGGTEAFF

clone_size: -
j_call: TRBJ1-5
d_call: -
v_call: TRBV6-5
cdr3_nt: TGTGCCAGCAGTTCGTTCGGGACATCCGACCGGCCCCAGCATTTT
cdr3_aa: CASSSFGTSDRPQHF

clone_size: many
j_call: TRBJ1-5
d_call: TRBD1
v_call: TRBV6-1
cdr3_nt: TGTGCCAGCAGTGGTCCGCGGACAGGTTATAGCAATCAGCCCCAGCATTTT
cdr3_aa: CASSGPRTGYSNQPQHF

clone_size: many
j_call: TRBJ1-3
d_call: -
v_call: TRBV12-3/TRBV12-4
cdr3_nt: TGTGCCAGCAGGGGGGACGCACTATCTGGAAACACCATATATTTT
cdr3_aa: CASRGDALSGNTIYF

clone_size: many
j_call: TRBJ2-7
d_call: TRBD2
v_call: TRBV27
cdr3_nt: TGTGCCAGCAGTTTTGATAGCGGGATCCCCTACGAGCAGTACTTC
cdr3_aa: CASSFDSGIPYEQYF

clone_size: -
j_call: TRBJ2-2
d_call: -
v_call: TRBV12-3/TRBV12-4
cdr3_nt: TGTGCCAGCAGCTCAAAGACTATCGGGAACACCGGGGAGCTGTTTTTT
cdr3_aa: CASSSKTIGNTGELFF

clone_size: -
j_call: TRBJ1-2
d_call: TRBD1
v_call: TRBV6-2/TRBV6-3
cdr3_nt: TGTGCCAGCAGTTACCTCACAGGGACAGCCTATGGCTACACCTTC
cdr3_aa: CASSYLTGTAYGYTF

clone_size: -
j_call: TRBJ2-2
d_call: TRBD2
v_call: TRBV4-1
cdr3_nt: TGCGCCAGCAGCCGAACGGGGGGGAACACCGGGGAGCTGTTTTTT
cdr3_aa: CASSRTGGNTGELFF

clone_size: many
j_call: TRBJ1-6
d_call: TRBD1
v_call: TRBV10-3
cdr3_nt: TGTGCCATCTCAACAGGGGAGGATTCACCCCTCCACTTT
cdr3_aa: CAISTGEDSPLHF

clone_size: many
j_call: TRBJ1-1
d_call: -
v_call: TRBV18
cdr3_nt: TGTGCCAGCTCACCAGGGGGGGAAGGCCCTGAAGCTTTCTTT
cdr3_aa: CASSPGGEGPEAFF